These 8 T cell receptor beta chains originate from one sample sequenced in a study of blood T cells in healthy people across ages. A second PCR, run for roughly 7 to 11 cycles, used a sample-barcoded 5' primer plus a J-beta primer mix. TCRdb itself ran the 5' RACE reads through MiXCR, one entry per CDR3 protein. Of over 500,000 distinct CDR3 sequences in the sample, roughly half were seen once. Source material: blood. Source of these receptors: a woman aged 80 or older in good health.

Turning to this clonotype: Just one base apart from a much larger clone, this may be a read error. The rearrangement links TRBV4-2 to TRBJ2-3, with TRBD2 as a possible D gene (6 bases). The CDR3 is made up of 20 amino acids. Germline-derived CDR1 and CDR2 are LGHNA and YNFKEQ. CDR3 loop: CASSQEGRGALPVPTDTRYF. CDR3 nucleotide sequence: TGTGCCAGCAGCCAAGAGGGGCGGGGTGCACTACCGGTCCCCACAGATACGCGGTATTTT.

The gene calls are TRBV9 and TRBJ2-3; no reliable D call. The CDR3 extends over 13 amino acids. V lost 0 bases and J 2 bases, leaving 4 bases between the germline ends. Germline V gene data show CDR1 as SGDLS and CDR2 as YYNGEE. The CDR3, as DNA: TGTGCCAGCAGCGTAGACCTCACAGATACGCAGTATTTT. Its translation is CASSVDLTDTQYF.

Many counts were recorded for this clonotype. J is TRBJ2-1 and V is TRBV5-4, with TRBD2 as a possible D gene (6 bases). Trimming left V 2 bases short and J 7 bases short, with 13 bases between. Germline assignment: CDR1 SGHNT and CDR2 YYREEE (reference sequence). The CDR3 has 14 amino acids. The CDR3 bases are TGTGCCAGCAGCTTTGTCGGGACTGTAAATGAGCAGTTCTTC. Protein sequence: CASSFVGTVNEQFF.

The CDR3: CAWSVSLYYEQYF. Here the CDR3 DNA reads TGTGCCTGGAGTGTAAGTTTATACTACGAGCAGTACTTC. This rearrangement joins TRBV30 to TRBJ2-4; D not certain. The DNA end is a closer match to TRBJ2-7, so the J assignment may be wrong. The CDR3 has 13 amino acids. CDR1 is GTSNPN and CDR2 is SVGIG in the germline V gene (reference sequence).

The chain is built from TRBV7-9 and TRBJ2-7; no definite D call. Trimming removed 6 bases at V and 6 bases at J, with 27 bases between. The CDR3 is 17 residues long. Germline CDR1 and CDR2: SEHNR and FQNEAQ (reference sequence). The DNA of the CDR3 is TGTGCCAGCAGTCGCACCTCCGGCGGCCTGCTTGTACCCGAGCAGTACTTC. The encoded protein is CASSRTSGGLLVPEQYF.

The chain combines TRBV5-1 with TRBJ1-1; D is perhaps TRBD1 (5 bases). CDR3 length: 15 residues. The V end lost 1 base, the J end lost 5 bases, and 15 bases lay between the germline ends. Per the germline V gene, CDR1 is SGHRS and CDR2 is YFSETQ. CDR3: CASSLSGSAGTEAFF. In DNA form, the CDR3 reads TGCGCCAGCAGCTTGTCAGGGAGCGCGGGTACTGAAGCTTTCTTT.

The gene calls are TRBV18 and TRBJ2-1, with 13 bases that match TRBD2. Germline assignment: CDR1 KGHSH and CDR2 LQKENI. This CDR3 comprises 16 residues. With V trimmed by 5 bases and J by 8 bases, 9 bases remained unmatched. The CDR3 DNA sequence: TGTGCCAGCTCATCTAGGACTAGCGGGGGTAGTGATGAGCAGTTCTTC. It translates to CASSSRTSGGSDEQFF.

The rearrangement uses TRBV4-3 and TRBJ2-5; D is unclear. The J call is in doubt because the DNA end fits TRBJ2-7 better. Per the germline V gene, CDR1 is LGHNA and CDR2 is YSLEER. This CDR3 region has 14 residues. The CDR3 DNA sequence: TGCGCCAGCAGCCAAGGTCTGGAATTATACGAGCAGTACTTC. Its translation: CASSQGLELYEQYF.